The rows below give T cell receptor beta chains drawn from one sample of a study of blood T cell repertoires in COVID-19. Profiling relied on immunoSEQ multiplex PCR, and the TCRdb table lists in-frame clones only, not all of them. The data hold more than 350,000 clones, with about 88% observed a single time. The sequenced material came from PBMCs or T cells enriched from blood (not recorded which). Receptors were obtained from a young woman who had been exposed to COVID-19. Both conserved end residues are part of each CDR3. The D gene is left open where the match is weak. Clone size is shown for a subset of rows, as once, few, many or a class of expanded clone.

>TRBJ1-1|TRBV9|.|.
TGTGCCAGCAGCCCCCATTGGGGGGCTGAAGCTTTCTTT
CASSPHWGAEAFF
>TRBJ1-5|TRBV3-1/TRBV3-2|.|.
TGTGCCAGCAGCCAAAACACAGGGAACAATCAGCCCCAGCATTTT
CASSQNTGNNQPQHF
>TRBJ2-2|TRBV2|.|few
TGTGCCAGCAATCAGGGCGAAGGCACCGGGGAGCTGTTTTTT
CASNQGEGTGELFF
>TRBJ2-7|TRBV7-2|TRBD1|.
TGTGCCAGCAGCTTAGCCACCGGGACAGGGGCCTACGAGCAGTACTTC
CASSLATGTGAYEQYF
>TRBJ2-7|TRBV4-1|.|.
TGCGCCAGCAGCCAAGACCAGGGTTACGAGCAGTACTTC
CASSQDQGYEQYF
>TRBJ1-6|TRBV5-6|TRBD1|.
TGTGCCAGCAGCTCGATCGGGACAGGGGATTCACCCCTCCACTTT
CASSSIGTGDSPLHF
>TRBJ1-1|TRBV13|TRBD1|.
TGTGCCAGCAGCCAGACAGGGACGAACACTGAAGCTTTCTTT
CASSQTGTNTEAFF
>TRBJ1-4|TRBV2|TRBD1|once
TGTGCCAGCAGCTCAGCGGCAGGGGGCACTGAAAAACTGTTTTTT
CASSSAAGGTEKLFF
>TRBJ2-7|TRBV28|TRBD2|.
TGTGCCAGCAGTTTTTGGCTAGCGGACTACGAGCAGTACTTC
CASSFWLADYEQYF
>TRBJ2-7|TRBV28|.|.
TGTGCCAGCAGGATGGGGAGGGGGGCCTACGAGCAGTACTTC
CASRMGRGAYEQYF
>TRBJ2-5|TRBV5-6|.|.
TGTGCCAGCAGCTGGGGAGAGGGCGAGACCCAGTACTTC
CASSWGEGETQYF
>TRBJ2-3|TRBV6-5|.|.
TGTGCCAGCAGTACCGGGGTTGTGAGAACAGATACGCAGTATTTT
CASSTGVVRTDTQYF
>TRBJ2-7|TRBV29-1|TRBD1|.
TGCAGCGTTACTCCGGGGACAGGGAACTACGAGCAGTACTTC
CSVTPGTGNYEQYF
>TRBJ2-7|TRBV7-6|.|.
TGTGCCAGCAGCTTAAGGGCTAGCTTCTACGAGCAGTACTTC
CASSLRASFYEQYF
>TRBJ1-2|TRBV6-5|TRBD1|few
TGTGCCAGCACCTTTCCCCCGGGACAGGTCTCCGGCTACACCTTC
CASTFPPGQVSGYTF
>TRBJ1-1|TRBV7-9|TRBD1|.
TGTGCCAGCAGCACACCCTACCACCGGACAGGGCGAAACACTGAAGCTTTCTTT
CASSTPYHRTGRNTEAFF
>TRBJ2-5|TRBV6-2/TRBV6-3|.|.
TGTGCCAGCAGTTACCCCTACCAAGAGACCCAGTACTTC
CASSYPYQETQYF
>TRBJ2-3|TRBV5-6|TRBD1|.
TGTGCCACCAACAGGATGGGGACAGGGGGCACAGATACGCAGTATTTT
CATNRMGTGGTDTQYF
>TRBJ1-2|TRBV3-1/TRBV3-2|.|.
TGTGCCAGCAGCCCCAGCCCAGGGGCGTGGGCTGGCTACACCTTC
CASSPSPGAWAGYTF
>TRBJ2-7|TRBV5-1|TRBD2|once
TGCGCCAGCAGGGCCGGGACTAGCGGGGTCCCGTCCCCCTACGAGCAGTACTTC
CASRAGTSGVPSPYEQYF
>TRBJ2-1|TRBV3-1/TRBV3-2|.|.
TGTGCCAGCAGCCAAGATCGGGGACTCAAGCAGTTCTTC
CASSQDRGLKQFF
>TRBJ1-1|TRBV6-5|TRBD1|.
TGTGCCAGCAGGGGACAGGAGATGAACACTGAAGCTTTCTTT
CASRGQEMNTEAFF
>TRBJ2-7|TRBV28|TRBD1|.
TGTGCCAGCAGGTCCACAGGGGGCGCCGCCTACGAGCAGTACTTC
CASRSTGGAAYEQYF
>TRBJ2-1|TRBV28|.|.
TGTGCCAGCAGCCCGGTGAGGGCGGGACTTAAGGGTGATAAGCAGTTCTTC
CASSPVRAGLKGDKQFF
>TRBJ2-7|TRBV4-3|.|.
TGCGCCAGCAGCCACCATATATCGGGGGAGACCTACGAGCAGTACTTC
CASSHHISGETYEQYF
>TRBJ2-1|TRBV19|.|.
TGTGCCAGTAGTTCCGGACAGTACAATGAGCAGTTCTTC
CASSSGQYNEQFF
>TRBJ2-7|TRBV10-3|TRBD1|.
TGTGCCACCACGACAGGGCCCTACGAGCAGTACTTC
CATTTGPYEQYF
>TRBJ2-1|TRBV4-2|TRBD2|.
TGTGCCAGCAGCCCACCGGGACTAGCAGATACCTACAATGAGCAGTTCTTC
CASSPPGLADTYNEQFF
>TRBJ2-1|TRBV7-3|TRBD2|.
TGTGCCAGCAGCGATGGGACTAGCGGGGGCGTTAAGTTCTTC
CASSDGTSGGVKFF
>TRBJ2-7|TRBV6-1|.|.
TGTGCCAGCAGTGAACAGACAGGTGCTGCCTACGAGCAGTACTTC
CASSEQTGAAYEQYF
>TRBJ2-7|TRBV5-7|.|.
TGTGCCAGCAGCTTCCGGGGTTTTTCACCCCCAAGCTCCTACGAGCAGTACTTC
CASSFRGFSPPSSYEQYF
>TRBJ1-3|TRBV9|TRBD1|.
TGTGCCAGCAGCTCCGGGGACAGGGCGGACACCATATATTTT
CASSSGDRADTIYF
>TRBJ2-1|TRBV29-1|.|.
TGCAGCGTTACCACAGGGAGCGGAGTATACAATGAGCAGTTCTTC
CSVTTGSGVYNEQFF
>TRBJ1-5|TRBV2|TRBD1|few
TGTGCCAGCAGTAGACAGGGCGGTCAGCCCCAGCATTTT
CASSRQGGQPQHF
>TRBJ1-1|TRBV12-3/TRBV12-4|TRBD1|.
TGTGCCAGCAGTGGCACAGGGGCGGTTGAAGCTTTCTTT
CASSGTGAVEAFF
>TRBJ1-1|TRBV7-9|.|.
TGTGCCAGCAGCTTGGGGAGCATGAACACTGAAGCTTTCTTT
CASSLGSMNTEAFF
>TRBJ1-2|TRBV6-6|TRBD1|.
TGTGCCAGCAGTACCGACAGGGCGGGTGGCTACACCTTC
CASSTDRAGGYTF
>TRBJ1-3|TRBV2|TRBD1|once
TGTGCCAGCAGTCTGCAGGGGGATTTTTCTGGAAACACCATATATTTT
CASSLQGDFSGNTIYF
>TRBJ1-1|TRBV12-5|.|.
TGTGCTAGTGGTTTGGTAGCCGCCGGAGGGCGAAAAGGGCACACTGAAGCTTTCTTT
CASGLVAAGGRKGHTEAFF
>TRBJ2-7|TRBV4-2|TRBD1|few
TGTGCCAGCAGCCAAGTGGACAGGCCCCACGAGCAGTACTTC
CASSQVDRPHEQYF
>TRBJ2-7|TRBV5-6|.|.
TGTGCCAGCAGCCCGAACTGGGAGCAGGGGGGCGAGCAGTACTTC
CASSPNWEQGGEQYF
>TRBJ2-1|TRBV12-5|.|.
TGTGCTAGTGGTTTAGAGGAGATAACGCAGTTCTTC
CASGLEEITQFF